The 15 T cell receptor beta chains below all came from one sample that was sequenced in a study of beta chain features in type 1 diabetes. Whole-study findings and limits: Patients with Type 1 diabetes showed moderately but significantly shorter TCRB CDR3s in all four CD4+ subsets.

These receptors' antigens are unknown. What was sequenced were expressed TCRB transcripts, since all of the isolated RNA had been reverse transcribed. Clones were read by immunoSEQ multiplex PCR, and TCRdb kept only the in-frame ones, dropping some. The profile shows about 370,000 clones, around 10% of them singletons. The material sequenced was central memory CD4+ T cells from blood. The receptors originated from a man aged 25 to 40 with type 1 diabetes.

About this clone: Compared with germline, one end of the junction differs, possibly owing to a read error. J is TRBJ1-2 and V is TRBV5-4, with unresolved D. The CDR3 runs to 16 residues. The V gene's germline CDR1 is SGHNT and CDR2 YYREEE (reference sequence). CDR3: CASSQDIRQAVYGYTF. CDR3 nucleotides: TGCGCCAGCAGCCAAGATATTCGGCAGGCCGTCTATGGCTACACCTTC.

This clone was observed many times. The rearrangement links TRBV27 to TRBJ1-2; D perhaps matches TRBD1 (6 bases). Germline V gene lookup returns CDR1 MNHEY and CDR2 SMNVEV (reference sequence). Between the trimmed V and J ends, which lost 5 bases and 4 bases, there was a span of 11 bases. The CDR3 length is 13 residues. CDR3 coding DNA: TGTGCCAGCAGTAGGGGGATAGGCTATGGCTACACCTTC. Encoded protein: CASSRGIGYGYTF.

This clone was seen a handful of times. DNA of the CDR3: TGTGCCAGCAGCGGGTACGTCGGGGAGACTGAAGCTTTCTTT. Amino acid sequence: CASSGYVGETEAFF. V usage is TRBV7-9 and J usage is TRBJ1-1; D call uncertain. The CDR3 spans 14 residues. Germline V gene data show CDR1 as SEHNR and CDR2 as FQNEAQ (reference sequence). V shed 5 bases and J shed 5 bases, with 15 bases lying between them.

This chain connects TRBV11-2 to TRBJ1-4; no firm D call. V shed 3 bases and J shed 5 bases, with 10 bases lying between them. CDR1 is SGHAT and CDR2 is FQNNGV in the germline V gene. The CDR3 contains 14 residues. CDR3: CASSLAGGNEKLFF. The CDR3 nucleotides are TGTGCCAGCAGCTTGGCAGGAGGGAATGAAAAACTGTTTTTT.

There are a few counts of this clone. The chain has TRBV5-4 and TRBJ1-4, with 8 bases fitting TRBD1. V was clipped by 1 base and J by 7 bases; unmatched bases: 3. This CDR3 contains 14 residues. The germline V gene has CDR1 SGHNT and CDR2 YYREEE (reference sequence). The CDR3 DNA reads TGTGCCAGCAGCTTGCAGGGGGCCGCTGAAAAACTGTTTTTT. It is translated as CASSLQGAAEKLFF.

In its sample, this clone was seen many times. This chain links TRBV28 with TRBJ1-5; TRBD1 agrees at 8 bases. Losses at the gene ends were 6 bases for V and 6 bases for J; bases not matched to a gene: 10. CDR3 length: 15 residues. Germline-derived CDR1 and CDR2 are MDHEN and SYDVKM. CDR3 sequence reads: CASSNEDRDSQPQHF. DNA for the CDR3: TGTGCCAGCAGCAACGAGGACAGGGATAGTCAGCCCCAGCATTTT.

CDR3 DNA: TGTGCCTGGAGTGCAGGGGCCGGTCAGCCCCAGCATTTT. Protein: CAWSAGAGQPQHF. The chain combines TRBV30 with TRBJ1-5; D might be TRBD1 (6 bases). Germline-derived CDR1 and CDR2 are GTSNPN and SVGIG (reference sequence). V was shortened by 1 base and J by 6 bases, with 10 bases between the two germline ends. This CDR3 is 13 amino acids long.

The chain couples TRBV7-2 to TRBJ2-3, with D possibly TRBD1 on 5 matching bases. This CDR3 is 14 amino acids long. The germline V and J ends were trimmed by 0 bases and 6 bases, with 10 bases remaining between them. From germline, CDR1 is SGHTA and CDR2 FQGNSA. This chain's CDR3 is CASSLALDTDTQYF. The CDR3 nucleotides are TGTGCCAGCAGCTTAGCCCTGGACACCGATACGCAGTATTTT.

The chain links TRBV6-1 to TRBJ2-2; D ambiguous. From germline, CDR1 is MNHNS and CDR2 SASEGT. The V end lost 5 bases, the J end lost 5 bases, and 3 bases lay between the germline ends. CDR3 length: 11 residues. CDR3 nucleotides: TGTGCCAGCAGTCAGACCGGGGAGCTGTTTTTT. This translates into CASSQTGELFF.

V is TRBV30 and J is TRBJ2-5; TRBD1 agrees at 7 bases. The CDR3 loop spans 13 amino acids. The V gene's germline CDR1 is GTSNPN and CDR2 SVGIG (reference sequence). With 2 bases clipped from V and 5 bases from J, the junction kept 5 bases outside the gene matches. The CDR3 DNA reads TGTGCCTGGAGTCGCGAACAGGGGGAGACCCAGTACTTC. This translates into CAWSREQGETQYF. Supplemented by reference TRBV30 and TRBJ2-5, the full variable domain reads SQTIHQWPATLVQPVGSPLSLECTVEGTSNPNLYWYRQAAGRGLQLLFYSVGIGQISSEVPQNLSASRPQDRQFILSSKKLLLSDSGFYLCAWSREQGETQYFGPGTRLLVL.

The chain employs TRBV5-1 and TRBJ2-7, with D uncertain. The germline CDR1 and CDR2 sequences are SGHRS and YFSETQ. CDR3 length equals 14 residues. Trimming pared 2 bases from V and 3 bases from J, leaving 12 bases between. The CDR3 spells CASSLDGQSYEQYF. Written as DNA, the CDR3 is TGCGCCAGCAGCTTAGACGGGCAGAGCTACGAGCAGTACTTC.

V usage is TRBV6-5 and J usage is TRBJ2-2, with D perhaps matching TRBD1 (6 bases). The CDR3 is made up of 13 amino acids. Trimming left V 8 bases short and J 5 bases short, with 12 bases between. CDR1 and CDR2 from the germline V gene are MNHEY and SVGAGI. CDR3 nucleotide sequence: TGTGCCAGCGCCTCAACAGGGACCGGGGAGCTGTTTTTT. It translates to CASASTGTGELFF.

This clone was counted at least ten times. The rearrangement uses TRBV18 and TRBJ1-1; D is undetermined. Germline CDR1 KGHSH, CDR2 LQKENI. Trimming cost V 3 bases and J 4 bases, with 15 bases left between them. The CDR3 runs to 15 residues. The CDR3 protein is CASSPTGDSATEAFF. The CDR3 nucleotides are TGTGCCAGCTCACCGACTGGGGATTCGGCCACTGAAGCTTTCTTT.

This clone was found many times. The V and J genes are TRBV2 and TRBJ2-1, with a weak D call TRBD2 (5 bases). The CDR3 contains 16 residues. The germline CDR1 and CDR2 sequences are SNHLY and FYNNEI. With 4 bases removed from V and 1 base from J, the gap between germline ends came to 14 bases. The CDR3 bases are TGTGCCAGCAGTGGAGGACTGAGATCGTCCTACAATGAGCAGTTCTTC. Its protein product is CASSGGLRSSYNEQFF.

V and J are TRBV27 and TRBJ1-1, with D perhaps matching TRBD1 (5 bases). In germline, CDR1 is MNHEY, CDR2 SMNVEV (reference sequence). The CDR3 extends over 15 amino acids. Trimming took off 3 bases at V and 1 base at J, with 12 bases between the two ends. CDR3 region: CASSLRSGGNTEAFF. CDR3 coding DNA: TGTGCCAGCAGTTTGAGGTCGGGGGGGAACACTGAAGCTTTCTTT.